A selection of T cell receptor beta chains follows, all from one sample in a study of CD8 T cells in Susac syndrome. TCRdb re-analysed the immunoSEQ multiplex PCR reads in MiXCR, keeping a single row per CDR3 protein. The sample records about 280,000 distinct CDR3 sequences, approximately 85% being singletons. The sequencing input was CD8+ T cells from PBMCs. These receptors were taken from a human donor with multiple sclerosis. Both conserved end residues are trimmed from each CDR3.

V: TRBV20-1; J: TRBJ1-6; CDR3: SAKLTGSPGSNSPLH
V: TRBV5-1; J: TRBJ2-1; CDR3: ASSPDSLLEQF
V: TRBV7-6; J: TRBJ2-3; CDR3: ASSLLEADTQY
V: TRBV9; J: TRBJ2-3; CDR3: ASSVSGTSADTQY
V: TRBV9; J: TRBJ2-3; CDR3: ASSALHGREGTDTQY
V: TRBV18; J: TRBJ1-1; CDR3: ASSPTSIRGRNTEAF
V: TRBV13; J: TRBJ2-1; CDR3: ASSLIAGVNEQF
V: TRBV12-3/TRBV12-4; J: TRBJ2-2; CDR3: ASRQGAYTGELF
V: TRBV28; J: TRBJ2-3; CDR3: ASSFPPEGVETDTQY
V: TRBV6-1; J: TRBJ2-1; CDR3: AIQLLLTSIYNEQF
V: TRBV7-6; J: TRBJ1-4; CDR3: ASSLKIMASATNEKLF
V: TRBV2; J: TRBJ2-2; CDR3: ASSEDTGAANTGELF
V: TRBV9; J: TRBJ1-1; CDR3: ASSERDNTEAF
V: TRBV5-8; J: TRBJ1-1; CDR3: ASSLALEGMNTEAF
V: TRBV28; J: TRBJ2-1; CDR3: ASSFSQGGEF
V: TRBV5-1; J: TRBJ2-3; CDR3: ASSLKLSISTDTQY